This is a list of T cell receptor beta chains from one sample in a study of shared clonotypes between healthy human individuals. The repertoire was sequenced with immunoSEQ multiplex PCR; TCRdb's copy has only in-frame clones and lacks some. Of about 1,500,000 clones detected, over 95% appear once; the ten largest clones hold roughly 1.1%. Sequencing input: naive CD4+ T cells sorted from blood. These receptors all come from a man aged 25-45 years in good health. CDR3s include the opening cysteine and the closing phenylalanine or tryptophan. The D gene is left open where the match is weak. Not every row has a clone size; where given, it reads once, few, many or a size class.

cdr3_aa: CASSLNKFFGTGVYNEQFF
cdr3_nt: TGTGCCAGCAGCTTGAATAAATTTTTTGGGACAGGGGTTTACAATGAGCAGTTCTTC
clone_size: NA
d_call: TRBD1
j_call: TRBJ2-1
v_call: TRBV5-8

cdr3_aa: CASSRDRDTEAFF
cdr3_nt: TGTGCCAGCTCCCGGGACAGGGACACTGAAGCTTTCTTT
clone_size: NA
d_call: TRBD1
j_call: TRBJ1-1
v_call: TRBV18

cdr3_aa: CASSLQVVSETQYF
cdr3_nt: TGTGCCAGCAGCTTACAGGTTGTGTCCGAGACCCAGTACTTC
clone_size: NA
d_call: NA
j_call: TRBJ2-5
v_call: TRBV7-2

cdr3_aa: CATLGGFANTGELFF
cdr3_nt: TGTGCCACCCTGGGGGGGTTCGCGAACACCGGGGAGCTGTTTTTT
clone_size: NA
d_call: TRBD2
j_call: TRBJ2-2
v_call: TRBV9

cdr3_aa: CASSIFHEQFF
cdr3_nt: TGTGCCAGTAGTATTTTTCATGAGCAGTTCTTC
clone_size: NA
d_call: NA
j_call: TRBJ2-1
v_call: TRBV19

cdr3_aa: CASSMTVQETQYF
cdr3_nt: TGTGCCAGTAGTATGACAGTCCAAGAGACCCAGTACTTC
clone_size: NA
d_call: NA
j_call: TRBJ2-5
v_call: TRBV19

cdr3_aa: CASSQALDGANVLTF
cdr3_nt: TGTGCCAGCAGCCAAGCTCTGGACGGGGCCAACGTCCTGACTTTC
clone_size: once
d_call: NA
j_call: TRBJ2-6
v_call: TRBV7-9

cdr3_aa: CASSLERPSQPQHF
cdr3_nt: TGCGCCAGCAGCTTAGAGCGTCCCAGCCAGCCCCAGCATTTT
clone_size: NA
d_call: NA
j_call: TRBJ1-5
v_call: TRBV5-1

cdr3_aa: CASSQSGLAGYNEQFF
cdr3_nt: TGCGCCAGCAGCCAGTCCGGACTAGCGGGATATAATGAGCAGTTCTTC
clone_size: NA
d_call: TRBD2
j_call: TRBJ2-1
v_call: TRBV4-1

cdr3_aa: CASSKRGSGANVLTF
cdr3_nt: TGTGCCAGCAGCAAGAGGGGCTCTGGGGCCAACGTCCTGACTTTC
clone_size: NA
d_call: NA
j_call: TRBJ2-6
v_call: TRBV7-8

cdr3_aa: CASSGGGEQYF
cdr3_nt: TGTGCCAGCAGCGGCGGGGGGGAGCAGTACTTC
clone_size: NA
d_call: TRBD2
j_call: TRBJ2-7
v_call: TRBV7-9

cdr3_aa: CASRITDLPHGYTF
cdr3_nt: TGCGCCAGCAGAATTACAGATCTTCCGCATGGCTACACCTTC
clone_size: NA
d_call: NA
j_call: TRBJ1-2
v_call: TRBV5-1

cdr3_aa: CASSVGIAGQETQYF
cdr3_nt: TGTGCCAGCAGCGTAGGCATAGCGGGCCAAGAGACCCAGTACTTC
clone_size: NA
d_call: TRBD2
j_call: TRBJ2-5
v_call: TRBV9

cdr3_aa: CASSVAGTGGYEQYF
cdr3_nt: TGTGCCAGCAGCGTAGCCGGGACGGGAGGCTACGAGCAGTACTTC
clone_size: NA
d_call: TRBD2
j_call: TRBJ2-7
v_call: TRBV9

cdr3_aa: CASSIRGQRYTDTQYF
cdr3_nt: TGTGCCAGTAGTATACGGGGCCAGCGTTACACAGATACGCAGTATTTT
clone_size: NA
d_call: NA
j_call: TRBJ2-3
v_call: TRBV19

cdr3_aa: CASSILQGLAGNEQFF
cdr3_nt: TGTGCCAGTAGTATATTACAGGGACTAGCTGGGAATGAGCAGTTCTTC
clone_size: NA
d_call: TRBD2
j_call: TRBJ2-1
v_call: TRBV19

cdr3_aa: CASSSSPRNPWYF
cdr3_nt: TGTGCCAGCAGTTCCTCCCCCCGAAATCCATGGTATTTT
clone_size: NA
d_call: NA
j_call: TRBJ1-5
v_call: TRBV6-6

cdr3_aa: CASNPREVADQPQHF
cdr3_nt: TGCGCCAGCAACCCCCGAGAGGTCGCAGATCAGCCCCAGCATTTT
clone_size: NA
d_call: NA
j_call: TRBJ1-5
v_call: TRBV10-2

cdr3_aa: CASSYSAAGGEQYF
cdr3_nt: TGTGCCAGCAGTTACTCCGCCGCCGGGGGGGAGCAGTACTTC
clone_size: NA
d_call: TRBD2
j_call: TRBJ2-7
v_call: TRBV6-5

cdr3_aa: CASSPIGTEAFF
cdr3_nt: TGTGCCAGCAGCCCAATCGGGACTGAAGCTTTCTTT
clone_size: NA
d_call: NA
j_call: TRBJ1-1
v_call: TRBV28

cdr3_aa: CASSRAGGSYEQYF
cdr3_nt: TGTGCCAGCAGCCGAGCGGGAGGCTCCTACGAGCAGTACTTC
clone_size: NA
d_call: TRBD2
j_call: TRBJ2-7
v_call: TRBV11-2

cdr3_aa: CASTPHLNTGELFF
cdr3_nt: TGTGCCAGCACCCCTCACTTGAACACCGGGGAGCTGTTTTTT
clone_size: NA
d_call: NA
j_call: TRBJ2-2
v_call: TRBV9

cdr3_aa: CASSLGLFNEQFF
cdr3_nt: TGTGCCAGCAGCTTGGGACTGTTCAATGAGCAGTTCTTC
clone_size: NA
d_call: NA
j_call: TRBJ2-1
v_call: TRBV5-6

cdr3_aa: CASSTGQATGELFF
cdr3_nt: TGCGCCAGCAGCACCGGACAGGCCACCGGGGAGCTGTTTTTT
clone_size: NA
d_call: TRBD1
j_call: TRBJ2-2
v_call: TRBV5-1

cdr3_aa: CASSLADRGTDTQYF
cdr3_nt: TGCGCCAGCAGCTTGGCGGACAGGGGCACAGATACGCAGTATTTT
clone_size: NA
d_call: TRBD1
j_call: TRBJ2-3
v_call: TRBV5-1

cdr3_aa: CASSLGQGWGEQYF
cdr3_nt: TGTGCCAGCAGTTTAGGGCAGGGGTGGGGAGAGCAGTACTTC
clone_size: NA
d_call: NA
j_call: TRBJ2-7
v_call: TRBV28

cdr3_aa: CASSLERQGIYGYTF
cdr3_nt: TGTGCCAGCAGCTTAGAACGACAGGGTATCTATGGCTACACCTTC
clone_size: NA
d_call: TRBD1
j_call: TRBJ1-2
v_call: TRBV5-4

cdr3_aa: CASSPQGTGSTGELFF
cdr3_nt: TGCGCCAGCAGCCCCCAAGGGACAGGCTCAACCGGGGAGCTGTTTTTT
clone_size: once
d_call: TRBD1
j_call: TRBJ2-2
v_call: TRBV5-1

cdr3_aa: CASSLEGGRNTEAFF
cdr3_nt: TGTGCCAGCAGCTTGGAAGGGGGACGAAACACTGAAGCTTTCTTT
clone_size: NA
d_call: NA
j_call: TRBJ1-1
v_call: TRBV5-8

cdr3_aa: CASSPGQGTYEQYF
cdr3_nt: TGTGCCAGCAGCCCGGGACAGGGGACCTACGAGCAGTACTTC
clone_size: NA
d_call: TRBD1
j_call: TRBJ2-7
v_call: TRBV6-6

cdr3_aa: CASSIQGFGETQYF
cdr3_nt: TGTGCCAGCAGTATACAGGGGTTTGGAGAGACCCAGTACTTC
clone_size: few
d_call: TRBD1
j_call: TRBJ2-5
v_call: TRBV27

cdr3_aa: CASSIVASEQFF
cdr3_nt: TGTGCCAGTAGTATAGTAGCGTCTGAGCAGTTCTTC
clone_size: NA
d_call: NA
j_call: TRBJ2-1
v_call: TRBV19

cdr3_aa: CASIPGHRNEQFF
cdr3_nt: TGTGCCAGCATCCCGGGACACCGAAATGAGCAGTTCTTC
clone_size: once
d_call: NA
j_call: TRBJ2-1
v_call: TRBV2

cdr3_aa: CASSQDRSGQGSYEQYF
cdr3_nt: TGTGCCAGCAGCCAAGATAGATCCGGACAGGGATCCTACGAGCAGTACTTC
clone_size: NA
d_call: TRBD1
j_call: TRBJ2-7
v_call: TRBV14

cdr3_aa: CASSTQAGPSYEQYF
cdr3_nt: TGTGCCAGCAGCACCCAGGCGGGGCCCTCCTACGAGCAGTACTTC
clone_size: NA
d_call: NA
j_call: TRBJ2-7
v_call: TRBV7-9

cdr3_aa: CASSMSKSGTGDGNNEQFF
cdr3_nt: TGTGCCAGTAGTATGAGTAAAAGCGGGACAGGGGACGGGAACAATGAGCAGTTCTTC
clone_size: NA
d_call: TRBD1
j_call: TRBJ2-1
v_call: TRBV19

cdr3_aa: CASSPLRQPQHF
cdr3_nt: TGTGCCAGCAGCCCACTACGTCAGCCCCAGCATTTT
clone_size: NA
d_call: NA
j_call: TRBJ1-5
v_call: TRBV7-8

cdr3_aa: CASSQDWLNSYNEQFF
cdr3_nt: TGCGCCAGCAGCCAAGACTGGTTAAACTCCTACAATGAGCAGTTCTTC
clone_size: once
d_call: NA
j_call: TRBJ2-1
v_call: TRBV4-3

cdr3_aa: CASSRILASAYEQYF
cdr3_nt: TGCGCCAGCAGCCGCATCCTAGCCTCTGCCTACGAGCAGTACTTC
clone_size: NA
d_call: NA
j_call: TRBJ2-7
v_call: TRBV4-1

cdr3_aa: CASSQQGGTDTQYF
cdr3_nt: TGTGCCAGCAGCCAACAGGGTGGCACAGATACGCAGTATTTT
clone_size: NA
d_call: NA
j_call: TRBJ2-3
v_call: TRBV7-9

cdr3_aa: CASSLVLAGAYEQYF
cdr3_nt: TGTGCCAGCAGCCTAGTACTAGCGGGGGCCTACGAGCAGTACTTC
clone_size: NA
d_call: TRBD2
j_call: TRBJ2-7
v_call: TRBV11-2

cdr3_aa: CASSLTQYYEQYF
cdr3_nt: TGTGCCAGCAGCTTAACGCAGTACTACGAGCAGTACTTC
clone_size: once
d_call: NA
j_call: TRBJ2-7
v_call: TRBV7-2

cdr3_aa: CASSSPTNNEQFF
cdr3_nt: TGTGCCAGCTCCTCCCCAACAAACAATGAGCAGTTCTTC
clone_size: NA
d_call: NA
j_call: TRBJ2-1
v_call: TRBV11-1

cdr3_aa: CASSDQLKETQYF
cdr3_nt: TGTGCCAGCAGTGACCAGCTAAAAGAGACCCAGTACTTC
clone_size: NA
d_call: NA
j_call: TRBJ2-5
v_call: TRBV25-1

cdr3_aa: CAWSVLVTIYF
cdr3_nt: TGTGCCTGGAGTGTACTGGTCACCATATATTTT
clone_size: NA
d_call: NA
j_call: TRBJ1-3
v_call: TRBV30

cdr3_aa: CAREIGTGTYEQYF
cdr3_nt: TGTGCCAGAGAGATCGGGACAGGAACCTACGAGCAGTACTTC
clone_size: NA
d_call: TRBD1
j_call: TRBJ2-7
v_call: TRBV6-1

cdr3_aa: CASSREGAHNEKLFF
cdr3_nt: TGTGCCAGCAGTCGGGAGGGAGCCCATAATGAAAAACTGTTTTTT
clone_size: NA
d_call: NA
j_call: TRBJ1-4
v_call: TRBV7-2

cdr3_aa: CAWSVRGQPQHF
cdr3_nt: TGTGCCTGGAGTGTACGGGGACAGCCCCAGCATTTT
clone_size: NA
d_call: NA
j_call: TRBJ1-5
v_call: TRBV30

cdr3_aa: CASRRSTDTQYF
cdr3_nt: TGTGCCAGTCGCCGGAGCACAGATACGCAGTATTTT
clone_size: NA
d_call: NA
j_call: TRBJ2-3
v_call: TRBV2

cdr3_aa: CSVSGAGNEQFF
cdr3_nt: TGCAGCGTTTCCGGGGCGGGCAATGAGCAGTTCTTC
clone_size: NA
d_call: NA
j_call: TRBJ2-1
v_call: TRBV29-1

cdr3_aa: CASSSGTVWDQPQHF
cdr3_nt: TGTGCCAGCAGCTCCGGGACAGTATGGGATCAGCCCCAGCATTTT
clone_size: NA
d_call: TRBD1
j_call: TRBJ1-5
v_call: TRBV7-9

cdr3_aa: CASSLGSGGRALETQYF
cdr3_nt: TGTGCCAGCAGCTTAGGTAGTGGCGGGAGGGCCCTGGAGACCCAGTACTTC
clone_size: NA
d_call: TRBD2
j_call: TRBJ2-5
v_call: TRBV11-2

cdr3_aa: CASSFGEVYNEQFF
cdr3_nt: TGCGCCAGCAGCTTCGGGGAAGTTTACAATGAGCAGTTCTTC
clone_size: once
d_call: NA
j_call: TRBJ2-1
v_call: TRBV5-1

cdr3_aa: CASSLEPRSSYEQYF
cdr3_nt: TGTGCCAGCAGCTTGGAACCCCGGAGCTCCTACGAGCAGTACTTC
clone_size: NA
d_call: NA
j_call: TRBJ2-7
v_call: TRBV5-8

cdr3_aa: CASSVSPAGADEQFF
cdr3_nt: TGTGCCAGCAGCGTAAGTCCAGCGGGAGCGGATGAGCAGTTCTTC
clone_size: NA
d_call: TRBD2
j_call: TRBJ2-1
v_call: TRBV9

cdr3_aa: CAISPVSGNTIYF
cdr3_nt: TGTGCCATCTCGCCAGTCTCTGGAAACACCATATATTTT
clone_size: NA
d_call: NA
j_call: TRBJ1-3
v_call: TRBV10-3